Here is one T cell receptor (beta chain) with its context. The antigen remains undetermined. The data belong to a study of T cell responses to AZD1222 COVID-19 vaccine. Study findings and constraints: After two AZD1222 doses, spike-specific TCR breadth and depth rose versus day 0. Targets within unmutated variant regions were reportedly found for nearly half of spike-specific TCRs. White British donors predominated, females outnumbered males, and clonal diversity was possibly underestimated.

V gave up 1 base and J gave up 1 base, with 14 bases separating them. This CDR3 region has 16 residues. Germline assignment: CDR1 LNHNV and CDR2 YYDKDF (reference sequence). Second doses at about 4 or about 12 weeks were pooled. Assay used: immunoSEQ multiplex PCR; TCRdb lists only in-frame clones, some missing. The data show about 86,000 clones, about 92% seen once. This TCR came from an adult who received the AZD1222 COVID-19 vaccine. This specimen consisted of peripheral blood, obtained 28 days after the second AZD1222 dose. The rearrangement links TRBV15 to TRBJ2-7; D gene ambiguous. The CDR3 loop is CATSRVWGKSSYEQYV. The CDR3 coding sequence is TGTGCCACCAGCAGAGTTTGGGGAAAGAGTTCCTACGAGCAGTACGTC.